This TCR beta chain was captured in a study of blood T cells in healthy people across ages. Trimming removed 6 bases from V and 1 base from J, with 12 bases in between. CDR3 length: 15 residues. A sample-barcoded 5' primer and a J-beta primer mix were used in a second PCR of roughly 6 to 11 cycles. TCRdb re-called the 5' RACE reads through MiXCR, storing one row per CDR3 protein. The sample includes approximately 830,000 distinct CDR3 sequences, 55% to 65% of them seen just once. V usage is TRBV12-3 or TRBV12-4 and J usage is TRBJ2-2, with D possibly being TRBD1 (5 bases). The material sequenced was blood. This TCR derives from a man aged 25 to 45 in good health. DNA for the CDR3: TGTGCCAGCAGGACAGCCACAGTGAACACCGGGGAGCTGTTTTTT. Translating it yields CASRTATVNTGELFF.